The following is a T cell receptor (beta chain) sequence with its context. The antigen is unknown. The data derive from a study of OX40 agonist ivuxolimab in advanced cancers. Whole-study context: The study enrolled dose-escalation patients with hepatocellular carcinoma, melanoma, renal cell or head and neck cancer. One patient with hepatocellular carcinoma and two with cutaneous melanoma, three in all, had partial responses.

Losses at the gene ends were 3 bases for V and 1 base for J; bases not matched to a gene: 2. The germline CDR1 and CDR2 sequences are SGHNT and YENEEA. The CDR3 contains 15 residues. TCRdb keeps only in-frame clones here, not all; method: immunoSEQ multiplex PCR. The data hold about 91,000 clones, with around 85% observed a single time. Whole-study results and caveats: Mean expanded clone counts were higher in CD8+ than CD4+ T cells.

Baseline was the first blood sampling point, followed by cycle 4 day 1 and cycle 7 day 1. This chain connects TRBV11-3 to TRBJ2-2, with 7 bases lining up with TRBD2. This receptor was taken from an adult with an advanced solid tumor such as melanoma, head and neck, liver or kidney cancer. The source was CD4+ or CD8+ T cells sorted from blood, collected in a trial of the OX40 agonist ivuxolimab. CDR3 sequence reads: CASSFGGRNTGELFF. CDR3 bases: TGTGCCAGCAGCTTTGGCGGGAGGAACACCGGGGAGCTGTTTTTT. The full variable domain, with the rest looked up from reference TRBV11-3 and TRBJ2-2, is EAGVVQSPRYKIIEKKQPVAFWCNPISGHNTLYWYLQNLGQGPELLIRYENEEAVDDSQLPKDRFSAERLKGVDSTLKIQPAELGDSAVYLCASSFGGRNTGELFFGEGSRLTVL.